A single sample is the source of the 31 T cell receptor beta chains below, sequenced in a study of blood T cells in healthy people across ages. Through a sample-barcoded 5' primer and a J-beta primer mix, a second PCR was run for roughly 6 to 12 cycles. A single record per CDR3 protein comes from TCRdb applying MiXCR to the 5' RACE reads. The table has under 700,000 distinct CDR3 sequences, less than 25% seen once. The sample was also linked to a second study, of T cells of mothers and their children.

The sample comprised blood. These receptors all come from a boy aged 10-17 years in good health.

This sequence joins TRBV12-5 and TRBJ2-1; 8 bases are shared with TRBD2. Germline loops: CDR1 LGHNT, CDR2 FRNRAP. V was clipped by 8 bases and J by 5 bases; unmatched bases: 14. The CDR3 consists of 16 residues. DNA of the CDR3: TGTGCTAGTCCTGACGCCGGGGGGGACGAACACAATGAGCAGTTCTTC. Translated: CASPDAGGDEHNEQFF.

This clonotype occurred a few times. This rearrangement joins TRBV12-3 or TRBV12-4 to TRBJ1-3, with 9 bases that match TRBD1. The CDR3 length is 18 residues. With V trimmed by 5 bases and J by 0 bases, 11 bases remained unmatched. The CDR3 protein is CASSPRILTGGSGNTIYF. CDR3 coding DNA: TGTGCCAGCAGTCCACGAATACTGACAGGGGGCTCTGGAAACACCATATATTTT.

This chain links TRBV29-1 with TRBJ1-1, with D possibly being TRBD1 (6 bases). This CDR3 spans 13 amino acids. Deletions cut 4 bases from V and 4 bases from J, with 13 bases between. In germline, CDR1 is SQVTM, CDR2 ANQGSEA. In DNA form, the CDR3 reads TGCAGCGTTGTGCCAACAGGGACCACTGAAGCTTTCTTT. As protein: CSVVPTGTTEAFF.

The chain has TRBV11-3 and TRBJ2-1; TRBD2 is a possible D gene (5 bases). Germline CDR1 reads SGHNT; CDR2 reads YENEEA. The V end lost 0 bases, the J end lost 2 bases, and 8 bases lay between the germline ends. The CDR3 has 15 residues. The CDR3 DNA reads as TGTGCCAGCAGCTTAGACAGCGGAACCTACAATGAGCAGTTCTTC. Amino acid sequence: CASSLDSGTYNEQFF.

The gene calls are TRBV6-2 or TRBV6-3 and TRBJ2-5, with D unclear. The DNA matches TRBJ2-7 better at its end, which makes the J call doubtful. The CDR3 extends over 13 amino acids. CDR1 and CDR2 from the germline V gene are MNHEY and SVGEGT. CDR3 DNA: TGTGCCAGCAGTTACTCCTATGGCACCGAGCAGTACTTC. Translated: CASSYSYGTEQYF.

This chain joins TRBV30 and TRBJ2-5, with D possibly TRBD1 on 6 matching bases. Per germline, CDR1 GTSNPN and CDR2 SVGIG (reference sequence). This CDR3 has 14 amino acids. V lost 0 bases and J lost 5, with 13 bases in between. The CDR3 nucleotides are TGTGCCTGGAGTGTATCAGGGACATTGGAGACCCAGTACTTC. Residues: CAWSVSGTLETQYF.

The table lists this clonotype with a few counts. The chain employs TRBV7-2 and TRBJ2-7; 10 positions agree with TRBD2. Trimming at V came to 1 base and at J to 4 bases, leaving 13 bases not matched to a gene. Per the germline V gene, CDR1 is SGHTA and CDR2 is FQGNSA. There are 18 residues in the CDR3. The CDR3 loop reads CASSLVVLAGVFGYEQYF. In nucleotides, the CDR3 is TGTGCCAGCAGCTTAGTCGTGCTAGCGGGGGTGTTTGGATACGAGCAGTACTTC.

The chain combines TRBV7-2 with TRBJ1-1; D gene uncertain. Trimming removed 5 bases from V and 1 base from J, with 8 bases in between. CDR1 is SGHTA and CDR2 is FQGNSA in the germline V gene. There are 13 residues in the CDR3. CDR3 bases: TGTGCCAGCAGCAAAGACGCGAACACTGAAGCTTTCTTT. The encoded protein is CASSKDANTEAFF.

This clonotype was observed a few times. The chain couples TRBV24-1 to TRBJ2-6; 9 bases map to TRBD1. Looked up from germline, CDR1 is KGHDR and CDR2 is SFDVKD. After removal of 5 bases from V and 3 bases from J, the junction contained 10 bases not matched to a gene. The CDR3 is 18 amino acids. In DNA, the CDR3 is TGTGCCACCAGTGTGGGACAGGGAGGCTCTGTTGGGGCCAACGTCCTGACTTTC. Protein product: CATSVGQGGSVGANVLTF.

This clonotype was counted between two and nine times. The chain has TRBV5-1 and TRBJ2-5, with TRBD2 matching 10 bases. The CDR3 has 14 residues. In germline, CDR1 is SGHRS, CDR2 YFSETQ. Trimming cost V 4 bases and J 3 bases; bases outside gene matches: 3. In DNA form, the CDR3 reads TGCGCCAGCAGCGGGGGACTAGCGAAAGAGACCCAGTACTTC. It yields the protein CASSGGLAKETQYF.

As DNA, the CDR3 is TGTGCCAGCAGCTCACTGGACAGGGCAAGGGAGCAGTACTTC. Protein product: CASSSLDRAREQYF. The chain joins TRBV11-2 to TRBJ2-7, with 8 positions matching TRBD1. With V trimmed by 4 bases and J by 7 bases, 9 bases remained unmatched. Per germline, CDR1 SGHAT and CDR2 FQNNGV. This CDR3 is 14 amino acids long.

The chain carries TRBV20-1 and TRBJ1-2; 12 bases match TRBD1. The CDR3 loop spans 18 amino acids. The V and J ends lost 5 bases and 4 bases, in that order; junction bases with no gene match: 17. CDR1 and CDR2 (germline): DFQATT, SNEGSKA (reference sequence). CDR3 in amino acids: CSAVGAGTGGLTPYGYTF. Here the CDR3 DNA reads TGCAGTGCTGTTGGGGCCGGGACAGGGGGCCTTACTCCCTATGGCTACACCTTC.

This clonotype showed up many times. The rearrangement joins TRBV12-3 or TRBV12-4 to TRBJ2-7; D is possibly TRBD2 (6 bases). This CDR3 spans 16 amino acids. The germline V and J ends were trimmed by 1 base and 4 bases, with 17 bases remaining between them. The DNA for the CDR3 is TGTGCCAGCAGTTTAGATTGGAGTGGGGGGATATACGAGCAGTACTTC. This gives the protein CASSLDWSGGIYEQYF.

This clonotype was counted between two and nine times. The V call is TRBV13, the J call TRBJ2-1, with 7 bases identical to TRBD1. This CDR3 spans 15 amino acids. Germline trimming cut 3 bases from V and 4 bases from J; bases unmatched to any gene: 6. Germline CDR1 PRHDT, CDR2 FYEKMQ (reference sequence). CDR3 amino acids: CASSFNRGKYNEQFF. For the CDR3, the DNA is TGTGCCAGCAGCTTTAACAGGGGAAAATACAATGAGCAGTTCTTC.

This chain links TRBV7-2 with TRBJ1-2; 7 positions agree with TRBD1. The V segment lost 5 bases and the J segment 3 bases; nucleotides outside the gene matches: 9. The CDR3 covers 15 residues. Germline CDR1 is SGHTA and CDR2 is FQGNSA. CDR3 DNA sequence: TGTGCCAGCAGCCCAGTCCAGGGACAGTACTATGGCTACACCTTC. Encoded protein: CASSPVQGQYYGYTF.

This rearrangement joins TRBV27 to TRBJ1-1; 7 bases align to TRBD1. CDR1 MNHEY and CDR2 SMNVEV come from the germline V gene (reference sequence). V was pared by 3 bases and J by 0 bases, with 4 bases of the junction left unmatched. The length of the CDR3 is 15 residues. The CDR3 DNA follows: TGTGCCAGCAGTTTTGGGACAGCTCTGAACACTGAAGCTTTCTTT. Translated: CASSFGTALNTEAFF.

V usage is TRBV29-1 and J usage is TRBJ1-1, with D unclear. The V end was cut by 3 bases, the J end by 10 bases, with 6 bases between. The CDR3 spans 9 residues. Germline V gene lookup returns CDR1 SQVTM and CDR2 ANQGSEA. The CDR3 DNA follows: TGCAGCGTTGATGCCACAGCTTTCTTT. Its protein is CSVDATAFF.

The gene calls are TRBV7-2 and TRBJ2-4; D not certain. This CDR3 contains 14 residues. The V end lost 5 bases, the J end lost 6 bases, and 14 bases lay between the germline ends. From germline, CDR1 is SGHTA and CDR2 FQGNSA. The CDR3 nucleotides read TGTGCCAGCAGCCTATCTTGGGGTAGAAACATTCAGTACTTC. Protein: CASSLSWGRNIQYF.

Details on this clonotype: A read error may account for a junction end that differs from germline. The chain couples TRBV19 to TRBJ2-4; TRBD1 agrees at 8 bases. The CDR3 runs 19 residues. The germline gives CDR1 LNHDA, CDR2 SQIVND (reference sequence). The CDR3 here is CASSTDRALFRGAKSIQYF. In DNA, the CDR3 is TGTGCCAGTAGTACGGACAGGGCGCTGTTTCGGGGAGCCAAAAGCATTCAGTACTTC.

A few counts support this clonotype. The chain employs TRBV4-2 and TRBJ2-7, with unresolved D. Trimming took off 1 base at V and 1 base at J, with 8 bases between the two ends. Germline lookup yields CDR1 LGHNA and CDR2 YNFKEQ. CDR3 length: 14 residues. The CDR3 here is CASSQVGNSYEQYF. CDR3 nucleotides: TGTGCCAGCAGCCAAGTAGGCAATTCCTACGAGCAGTACTTC.

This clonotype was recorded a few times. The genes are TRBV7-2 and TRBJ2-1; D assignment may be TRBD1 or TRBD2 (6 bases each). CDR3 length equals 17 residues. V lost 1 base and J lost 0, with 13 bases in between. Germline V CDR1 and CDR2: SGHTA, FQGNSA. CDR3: CASSLGPGGGSYNEQFF. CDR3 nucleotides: TGTGCCAGCAGCTTAGGGCCAGGAGGGGGCTCCTACAATGAGCAGTTCTTC.

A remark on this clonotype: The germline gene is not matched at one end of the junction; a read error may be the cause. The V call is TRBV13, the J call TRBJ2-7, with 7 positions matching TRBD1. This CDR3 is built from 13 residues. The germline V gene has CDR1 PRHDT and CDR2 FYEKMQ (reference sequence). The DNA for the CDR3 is TGTGCCGGCAGCTCTAGCCCAGGGGGCGAGCAGTACTTC. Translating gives CAGSSSPGGEQYF.

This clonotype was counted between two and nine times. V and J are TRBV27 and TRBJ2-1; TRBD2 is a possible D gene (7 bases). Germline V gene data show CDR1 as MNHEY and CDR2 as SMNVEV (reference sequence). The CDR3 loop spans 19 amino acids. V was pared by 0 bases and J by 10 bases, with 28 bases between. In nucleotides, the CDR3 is TGTGCCAGCAGTTTATCCCGGGGGGCCCTGACTAGCTCCGGGGGGGAGCAGTTCTTC. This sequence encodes CASSLSRGALTSSGGEQFF.

Written as DNA, the CDR3 is TGTGCCAGCACACTGGTCTCTGGGGCCAACGTCCTGACTTTC. It yields the protein CASTLVSGANVLTF. The genes are TRBV12-3 or TRBV12-4 and TRBJ2-6, with D unresolved. Between the trimmed V and J ends, which lost 7 bases and 0 bases, there was a span of 7 bases. The CDR3 loop spans 14 amino acids.

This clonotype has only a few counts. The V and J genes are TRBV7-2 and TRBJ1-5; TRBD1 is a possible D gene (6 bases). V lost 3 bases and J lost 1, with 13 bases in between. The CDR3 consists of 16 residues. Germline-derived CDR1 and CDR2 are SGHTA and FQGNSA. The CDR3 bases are TGTGCCAGCAGCTTCATGGGGGCGCAGAGCAATCAGCCCCAGCATTTT. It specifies CASSFMGAQSNQPQHF.

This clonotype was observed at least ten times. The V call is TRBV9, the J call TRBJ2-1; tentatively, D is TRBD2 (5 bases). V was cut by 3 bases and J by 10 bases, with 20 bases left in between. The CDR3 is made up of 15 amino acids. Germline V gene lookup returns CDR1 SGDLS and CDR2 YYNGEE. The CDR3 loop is CASSGSLRGSLEQFF. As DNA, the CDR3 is TGTGCCAGCAGCGGATCCCTAAGAGGGAGTCTAGAGCAGTTCTTC.

The DNA for the CDR3 is TGCGCCAGCAGCCTAGTCTTAGCGGGAGGGCTATACGGGGAGCTGTTTTTT. Protein sequence: CASSLVLAGGLYGELFF. This chain links TRBV4-1 with TRBJ2-2; 11 nucleotides match TRBD2. Germline-derived CDR1 and CDR2 are MGHRA and YSYEKL. This CDR3 has 17 amino acids. V lost 4 bases to trimming and J lost 7 bases; unmatched junction nucleotides: 11.

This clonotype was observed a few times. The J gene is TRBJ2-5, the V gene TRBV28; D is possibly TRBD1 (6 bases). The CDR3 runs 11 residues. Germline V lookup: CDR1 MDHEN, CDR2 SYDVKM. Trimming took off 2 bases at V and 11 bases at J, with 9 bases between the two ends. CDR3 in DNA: TGTGCCAGCAGTTTAAATGGACAGCAGTACTTC. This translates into CASSLNGQQYF.

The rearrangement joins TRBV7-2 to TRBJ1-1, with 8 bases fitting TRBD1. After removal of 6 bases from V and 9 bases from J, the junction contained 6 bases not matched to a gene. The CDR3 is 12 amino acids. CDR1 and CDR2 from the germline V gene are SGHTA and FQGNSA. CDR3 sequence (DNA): TGTGCCAGCAGGACAGGGGTCGGTAAAGCTTTCTTT. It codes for CASRTGVGKAFF.

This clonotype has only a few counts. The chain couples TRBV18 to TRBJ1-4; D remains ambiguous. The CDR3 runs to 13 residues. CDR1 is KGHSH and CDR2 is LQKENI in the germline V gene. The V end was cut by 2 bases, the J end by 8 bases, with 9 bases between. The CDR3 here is CASSPGIAEKLFF. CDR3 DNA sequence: TGTGCCAGCTCACCAGGGATTGCGGAAAAACTGTTTTTT.

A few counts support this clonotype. CDR3 DNA: TGTGCCAGCAGCTGGAACCCGGGGGAGCAGTTCTTC. Amino acid sequence: CASSWNPGEQFF. The rearrangement links TRBV5-6 to TRBJ2-1; weak D call: TRBD2 (5 bases). V lost 3 bases and J lost 10, with 11 bases in between. Germline values: CDR1 SGHDT, CDR2 YYEEEE. This CDR3 has 12 amino acids.